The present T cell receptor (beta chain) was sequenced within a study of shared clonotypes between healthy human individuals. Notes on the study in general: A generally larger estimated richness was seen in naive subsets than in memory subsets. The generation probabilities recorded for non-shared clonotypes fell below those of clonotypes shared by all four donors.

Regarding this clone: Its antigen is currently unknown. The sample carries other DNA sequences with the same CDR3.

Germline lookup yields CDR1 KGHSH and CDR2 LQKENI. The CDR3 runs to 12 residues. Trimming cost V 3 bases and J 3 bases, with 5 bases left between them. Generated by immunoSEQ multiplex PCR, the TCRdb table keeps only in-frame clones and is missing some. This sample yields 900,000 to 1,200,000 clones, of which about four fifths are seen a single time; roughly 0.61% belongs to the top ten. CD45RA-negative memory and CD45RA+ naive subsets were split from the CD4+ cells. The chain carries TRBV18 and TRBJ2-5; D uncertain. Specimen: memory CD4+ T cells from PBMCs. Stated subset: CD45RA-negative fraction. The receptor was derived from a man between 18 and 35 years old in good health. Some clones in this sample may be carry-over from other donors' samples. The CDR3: CASSPEEETQYF. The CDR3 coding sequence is TGTGCCAGCTCACCTGAAGAAGAGACCCAGTACTTC.